A single sample is the source of the 7 T cell receptor beta chains below, sequenced in a study of blood T cell repertoires in COVID-19. Clones were read by immunoSEQ multiplex PCR, and TCRdb kept only the in-frame ones, dropping some. The sample carries approximately 120,000 clones, approximately 82% recorded once. The sequencing sample was made of peripheral blood. The source is a man aged 80 or over with active or convalescent COVID-19.

The CDR3 region has the DNA TGTGCCAGCAGTTTAGGCCTACTAGCGGGGGGCCACGAGCAGTACTTC. This encodes CASSLGLLAGGHEQYF. The V gene is TRBV28, the J gene TRBJ2-7, with 12 bases matching TRBD2. The V and J ends lost 2 bases and 5 bases, in that order; junction bases with no gene match: 7. Germline CDR1 is MDHEN and CDR2 is SYDVKM. CDR3 length: 16 amino acids.

The rearrangement joins TRBV19 to TRBJ2-1; 9 positions agree with TRBD2. Germline V lookup: CDR1 LNHDA, CDR2 SQIVND (reference sequence). CDR3 length equals 14 residues. V was pared by 4 bases and J by 7 bases, with 5 bases of the junction left unmatched. As DNA, the CDR3 is TGTGCCAGTAGTACCCGCGGGGGGGCTAATGAGCAGTTCTTC. It is translated as CASSTRGGANEQFF.

V usage is TRBV20-1 and J usage is TRBJ2-7, with 12 nucleotides matching TRBD2. The V segment lost 3 bases and the J segment 0 bases; nucleotides outside the gene matches: 6. This CDR3 has 16 amino acids. In germline, CDR1 is DFQATT, CDR2 SNEGSKA (reference sequence). CDR3 bases: TGCAGTGCTAGTAGGCTAGCGGGGGGGAGCTCCTACGAGCAGTACTTC. It is translated as CSASRLAGGSSYEQYF.

The J gene is TRBJ2-7, the V gene TRBV28, with TRBD2 matching 10 bases. Trimming at V came to 2 bases and at J to 6 bases, leaving 7 bases not matched to a gene. The CDR3 is 15 amino acids. Germline V gene lookup returns CDR1 MDHEN and CDR2 SYDVKM. The CDR3 nucleotides read TGTGCCAGCAGTTTACCCAATCTAGCGGGGGCCGAGCAGTACTTC. It yields the protein CASSLPNLAGAEQYF.

The chain recombines TRBV7-9 with TRBJ2-1; 12 positions match TRBD2. The germline gives CDR1 SEHNR, CDR2 FQNEAQ (reference sequence). The CDR3 length is 16 residues. Unmatched junction bases numbered 5, after V lost 6 bases and J lost 2 bases. CDR3 residues: CASRLLAGGTYNEQFF. The CDR3 DNA is TGTGCCAGCAGACTACTAGCGGGGGGAACCTACAATGAGCAGTTCTTC.

The chain couples TRBV18 to TRBJ1-5; the D is unclear. V lost 2 bases to trimming and J lost 1 base, with 15 bases between them. The CDR3 consists of 17 residues. Germline V gene sequence: CDR1 KGHSH, CDR2 LQKENI. The CDR3, as DNA: TGTGCCAGCTCACCATCCCCGGGAGCCGCAAGCAATCAGCCCCAGCATTTT. Protein product: CASSPSPGAASNQPQHF. The whole variable domain, remainder taken from reference TRBV18 and TRBJ1-5, is NAGVMQNPRHLVRRRGQEARLRCSPMKGHSHVYWYRQLPEEGLKFMVYLQKENIIDESGMPKERFSAEFPKEGPSILRIQQVVRGDSAAYFCASSPSPGAASNQPQHFGDGTRLSIL.

This clone was seen a handful of times. The chain uses TRBV5-4 and TRBJ2-5, with 8 bases matching TRBD1. With 4 bases clipped from V and 5 bases from J, the junction kept 7 bases outside the gene matches. Germline V gene lookup returns CDR1 SGHNT and CDR2 YYREEE (reference sequence). CDR3 length: 14 amino acids. CDR3 sequence: CASSGRQGRETQYF. The CDR3 DNA reads TGTGCCAGCAGCGGACGACAGGGGCGGGAGACCCAGTACTTC.